Below are 8 T cell receptor beta chains sequenced from a single sample in a study of response to subunit inactivated influenza vaccine. TCRdb independently ran MiXCR on the RT-PCR reads; one entry per CDR3 protein. The sample has 500,000 to 600,000 distinct CDR3 sequences, 14% seen once. The sample consisted of PBMCs from blood, taken about 12 days after vaccination. These receptors originate from a man in his forties or fifties who received an inactivated influenza vaccine.

The chain joins TRBV6-6 to TRBJ1-2; D unclear. The CDR3 has 13 amino acids. Germline V gene data show CDR1 as MNHNY and CDR2 as SVGAGI (reference sequence). Trimming shortened V by 7 bases and J by 7 bases, and 16 bases separated the two germline ends. The CDR3 loop is CASNRDRIVGYTF. Here the CDR3 DNA reads TGTGCCAGCAACCGAGACCGGATCGTTGGCTACACCTTC.

This clonotype was seen ten or more times. The CDR3 sequence is CASSDRPGQGNTGELFF. The CDR3 DNA follows: TGTGCCAGCAGCGACCGACCGGGACAGGGGAACACCGGGGAGCTGTTTTTT. This chain connects TRBV6-2 or TRBV6-3 to TRBJ2-2, with 9 nucleotides matching TRBD1. The germline CDR1 and CDR2 sequences are MNHEY and SVGEGT. V lost 6 bases to trimming and J lost 1 base; unmatched junction nucleotides: 9. The CDR3 has 17 amino acids.

This clonotype was seen only a few times. This chain joins TRBV6-6 and TRBJ1-5, with D unresolved. The V end was cut by 2 bases, the J end by 5 bases, with 4 bases between. Germline values: CDR1 MNHNY, CDR2 SVGAGI (reference sequence). This CDR3 spans 12 amino acids. The CDR3 DNA reads TGTGCCAGCAGTTACGCTGATCAGCCCCAGCATTTT. It specifies CASSYADQPQHF.

For this clonotype: Sequence at one end of the junction differs from germline and may be a read error. The CDR3 loop reads CASSLFLDWELTGSRGSGANILTF. The CDR3 nucleotides read TGCGCCAGCAGCTTGTTTCTGGACTGGGAATTAACGGGATCCCGGGGCTCTGGGGCCAACATCCTGACTTTC. The V gene is TRBV5-1, the J gene TRBJ2-6; D is possibly TRBD1 or TRBD2 (5 bases each). CDR3 length equals 24 residues. Germline CDR1 SGHRS, CDR2 YFSETQ.

This clonotype came up a few times. The V gene is TRBV18, the J gene TRBJ2-7, with D uncertain. Germline-derived CDR1 and CDR2 are KGHSH and LQKENI. The CDR3 runs 13 residues. Trimming left V 4 bases short and J 1 base short, with 8 bases between. The CDR3: CASSQTSSYEQYF. CDR3 DNA sequence: TGTGCCAGCTCACAGACATCTTCCTACGAGCAGTACTTC.

The V call is TRBV5-1, the J call TRBJ2-3, with 10 nucleotides matching TRBD1. V dropped 7 bases and J dropped 1; count of bases not matched to a gene: 6. This CDR3 contains 15 residues. Germline V gene lookup returns CDR1 SGHRS and CDR2 YFSETQ. CDR3 region: CASGGTGVRTDTQYF. CDR3 nucleotide sequence: TGCGCCAGCGGCGGGACAGGGGTACGCACAGATACGCAGTATTTT.

The chain carries TRBV28 and TRBJ2-5; 8 bases line up with TRBD1. The junction had 10 bases not matched to a gene; V was cut back by 3 bases and J by 4 bases. Germline V gives CDR1 MDHEN, CDR2 SYDVKM. The CDR3 totals 16 residues. The CDR3 reads CASSFGQGFYGETQYF. Written as DNA, the CDR3 is TGTGCCAGCAGTTTCGGACAGGGTTTTTATGGAGAGACCCAGTACTTC.

This clonotype has ten or more counts. The chain's CDR3 is CSARAGNQPQHF. The DNA for the CDR3 is TGCAGTGCTAGGGCAGGGAATCAGCCCCAGCATTTT. This chain joins TRBV20-1 and TRBJ1-5; weak D call: TRBD1 (5 bases). CDR1 and CDR2 from the germline V gene are DFQATT and SNEGSKA (reference sequence). Trimming pared 3 bases from V and 4 bases from J, leaving 7 bases between. The CDR3 consists of 12 residues.